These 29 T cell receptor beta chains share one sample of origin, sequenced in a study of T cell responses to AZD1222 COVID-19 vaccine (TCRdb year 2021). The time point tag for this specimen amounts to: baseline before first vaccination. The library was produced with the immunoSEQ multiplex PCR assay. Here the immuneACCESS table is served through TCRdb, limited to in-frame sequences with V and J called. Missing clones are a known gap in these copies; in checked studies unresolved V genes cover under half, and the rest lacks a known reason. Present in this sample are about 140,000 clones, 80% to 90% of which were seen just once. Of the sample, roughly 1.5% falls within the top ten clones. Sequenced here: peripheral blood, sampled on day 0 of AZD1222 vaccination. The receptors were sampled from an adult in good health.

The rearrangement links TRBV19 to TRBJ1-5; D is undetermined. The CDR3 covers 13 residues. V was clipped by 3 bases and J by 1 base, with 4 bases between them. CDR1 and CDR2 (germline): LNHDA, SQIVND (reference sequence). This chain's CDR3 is CASSITSNQPQHF. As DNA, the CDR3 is TGTGCCAGTAGTATTACCAGCAATCAGCCCCAGCATTTT.

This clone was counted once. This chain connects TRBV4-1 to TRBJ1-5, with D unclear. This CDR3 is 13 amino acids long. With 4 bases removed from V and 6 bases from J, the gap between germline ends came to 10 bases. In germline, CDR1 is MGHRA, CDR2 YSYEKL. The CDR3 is CASSPQNGQPQHF. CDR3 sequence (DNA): TGCGCCAGCAGCCCTCAGAACGGTCAGCCCCAGCATTTT.

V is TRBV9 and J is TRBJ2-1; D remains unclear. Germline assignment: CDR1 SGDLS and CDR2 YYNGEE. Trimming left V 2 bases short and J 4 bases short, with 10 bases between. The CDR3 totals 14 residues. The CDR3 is CASSVISGYNEQFF. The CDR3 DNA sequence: TGTGCCAGCAGCGTTATCAGTGGGTACAATGAGCAGTTCTTC.

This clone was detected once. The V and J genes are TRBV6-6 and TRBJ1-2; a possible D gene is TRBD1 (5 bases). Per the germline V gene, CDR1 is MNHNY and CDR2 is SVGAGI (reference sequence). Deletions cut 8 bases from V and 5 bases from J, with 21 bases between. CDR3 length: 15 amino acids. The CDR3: CASGPQGAPYYGYTF. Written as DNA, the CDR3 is TGTGCCAGCGGACCACAAGGGGCGCCCTATTATGGCTACACCTTC.

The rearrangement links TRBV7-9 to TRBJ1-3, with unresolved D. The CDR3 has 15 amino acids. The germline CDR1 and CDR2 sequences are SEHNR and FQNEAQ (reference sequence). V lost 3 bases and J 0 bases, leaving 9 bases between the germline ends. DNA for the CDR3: TGTGCCAGCAGCTTTGAGGGATACTCTGGAAACACCATATATTTT. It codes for CASSFEGYSGNTIYF.

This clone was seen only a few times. CDR3 region: CAWSIQQGAAFF. In DNA, the CDR3 is TGTGCCTGGAGCATTCAGCAGGGGGCGGCTTTCTTT. The chain combines TRBV30 with TRBJ1-1; 8 positions agree with TRBD1. CDR1 and CDR2 (germline): GTSNPN, SVGIG (reference sequence). CDR3 length equals 12 residues. J gave up 11 bases and V 3 bases, and 8 bases lay outside the gene matches. Filled out from reference TRBV30 and TRBJ1-1, the complete variable domain reads SQTIHQWPATLVQPVGSPLSLECTVEGTSNPNLYWYRQAAGRGLQLLFYSVGIGQISSEVPQNLSASRPQDRQFILSSKKLLLSDSGFYLCAWSIQQGAAFFGQGTRLTVV.

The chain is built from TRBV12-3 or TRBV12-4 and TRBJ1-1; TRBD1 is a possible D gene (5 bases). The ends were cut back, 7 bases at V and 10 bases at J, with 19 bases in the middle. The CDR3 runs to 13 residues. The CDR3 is CASTLGALTAAFF. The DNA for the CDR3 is TGTGCCAGCACCCTAGGGGCCCTTACGGCAGCTTTCTTT.

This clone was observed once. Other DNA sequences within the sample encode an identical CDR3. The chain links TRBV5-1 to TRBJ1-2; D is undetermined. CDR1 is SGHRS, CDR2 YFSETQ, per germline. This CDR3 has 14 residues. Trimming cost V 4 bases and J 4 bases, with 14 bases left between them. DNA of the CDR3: TGCGCCAGCAGCCCAGGCACCGGTGGCTATGGCTACACCTTC. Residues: CASSPGTGGYGYTF.

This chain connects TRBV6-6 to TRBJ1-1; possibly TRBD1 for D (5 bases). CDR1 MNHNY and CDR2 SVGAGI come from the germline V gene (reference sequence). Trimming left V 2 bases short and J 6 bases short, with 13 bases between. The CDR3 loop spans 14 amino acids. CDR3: CASSYVGGAPEAFF. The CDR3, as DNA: TGTGCCAGCAGTTACGTTGGGGGTGCCCCTGAAGCTTTCTTT.

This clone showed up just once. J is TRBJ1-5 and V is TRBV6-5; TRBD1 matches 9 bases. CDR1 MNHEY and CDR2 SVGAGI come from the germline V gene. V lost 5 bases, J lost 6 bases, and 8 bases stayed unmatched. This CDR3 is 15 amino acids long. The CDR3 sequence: CASSPSGTGFQPQHF. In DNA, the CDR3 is TGTGCCAGCAGTCCCTCCGGGACAGGGTTTCAGCCCCAGCATTTT.

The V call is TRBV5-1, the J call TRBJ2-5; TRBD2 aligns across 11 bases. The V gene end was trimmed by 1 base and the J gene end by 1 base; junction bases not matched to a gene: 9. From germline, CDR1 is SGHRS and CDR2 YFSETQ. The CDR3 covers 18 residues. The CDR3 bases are TGCGCCAGCAGCTTGATGGCTAGCGGGGGGACCAGCCAAGAGACCCAGTACTTC. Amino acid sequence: CASSLMASGGTSQETQYF.

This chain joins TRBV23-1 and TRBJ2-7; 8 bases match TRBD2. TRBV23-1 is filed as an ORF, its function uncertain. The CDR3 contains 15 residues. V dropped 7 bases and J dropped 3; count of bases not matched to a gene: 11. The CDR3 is CASNKREGHYYEQYF. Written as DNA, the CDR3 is TGCGCCAGCAATAAACGGGAGGGTCACTACTACGAGCAGTACTTC.

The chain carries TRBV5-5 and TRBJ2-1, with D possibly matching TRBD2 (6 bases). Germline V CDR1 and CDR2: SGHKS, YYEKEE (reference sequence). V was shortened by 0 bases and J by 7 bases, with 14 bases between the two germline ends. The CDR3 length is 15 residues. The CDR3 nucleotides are TGTGCCAGCAGCTTGGCAGGAGGGGATCAAAATGAGCAGTTCTTC. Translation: CASSLAGGDQNEQFF.

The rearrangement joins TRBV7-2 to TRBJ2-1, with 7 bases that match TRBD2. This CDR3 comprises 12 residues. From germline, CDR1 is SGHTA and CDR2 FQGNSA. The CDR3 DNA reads TGTGCAACCGGGGGACTAAGGCATGAGCAGTTCTTC. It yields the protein CATGGLRHEQFF.

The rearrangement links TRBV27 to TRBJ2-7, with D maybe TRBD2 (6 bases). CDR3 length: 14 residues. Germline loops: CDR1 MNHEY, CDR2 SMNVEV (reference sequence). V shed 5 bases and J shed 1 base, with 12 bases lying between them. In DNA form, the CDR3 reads TGTGCCAGCAGTCGCCAGGGAGGATCCTACGAGCAGTACTTC. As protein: CASSRQGGSYEQYF.

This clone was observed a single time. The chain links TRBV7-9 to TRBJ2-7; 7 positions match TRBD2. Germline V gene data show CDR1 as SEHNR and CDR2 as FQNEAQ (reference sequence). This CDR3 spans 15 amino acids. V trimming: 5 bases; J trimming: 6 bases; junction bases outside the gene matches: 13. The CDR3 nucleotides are TGTGCCAGCAGCCTGATGGGGGGGACCGTTAGCGAGCAGTACTTC. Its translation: CASSLMGGTVSEQYF.

CDR3 nucleotides: TGTGCCAGCACGAATACTCGTCCTCGCTCCTACAATGAGCAGTTCTTC. It codes for CASTNTRPRSYNEQFF. The chain uses TRBV2 and TRBJ2-1; D gene uncertain. Germline CDR1 SNHLY, CDR2 FYNNEI. This CDR3 has 16 amino acids. Trimming left V 7 bases short and J 0 bases short, with 16 bases between. Combining the CDR3 with reference TRBV2 and TRBJ2-1 gives the whole variable domain EPEVTQTPSHQVTQMGQEVILRCVPISNHLYFYWYRQILGQKVEFLVSFYNNEISEKSEIFDDQFSVERPDGSNFTLKIRSTKLEDSAMYFCASTNTRPRSYNEQFFGPGTRLTVL.

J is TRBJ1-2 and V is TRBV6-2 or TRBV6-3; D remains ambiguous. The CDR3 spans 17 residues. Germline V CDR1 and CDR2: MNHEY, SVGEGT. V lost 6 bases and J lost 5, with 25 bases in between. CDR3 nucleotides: TGTGCCAGCAGCCTCCGTGCGGATCCCTCAAAATGGTATGGCTACACCTTC. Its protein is CASSLRADPSKWYGYTF.

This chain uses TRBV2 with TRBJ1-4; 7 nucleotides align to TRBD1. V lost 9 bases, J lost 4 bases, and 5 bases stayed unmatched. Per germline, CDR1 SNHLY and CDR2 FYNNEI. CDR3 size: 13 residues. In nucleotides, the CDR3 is TGTGCCAGAAGGACAGGAGTTAATGAAAAACTGTTTTTT. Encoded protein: CARRTGVNEKLFF.

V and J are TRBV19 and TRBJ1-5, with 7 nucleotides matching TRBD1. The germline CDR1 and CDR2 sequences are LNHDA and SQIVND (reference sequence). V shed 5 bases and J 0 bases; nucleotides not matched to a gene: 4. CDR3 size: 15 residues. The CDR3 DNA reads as TGTGCCAGTAGTGTGGGGACAGTTAGCAATCAGCCCCAGCATTTT. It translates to CASSVGTVSNQPQHF.

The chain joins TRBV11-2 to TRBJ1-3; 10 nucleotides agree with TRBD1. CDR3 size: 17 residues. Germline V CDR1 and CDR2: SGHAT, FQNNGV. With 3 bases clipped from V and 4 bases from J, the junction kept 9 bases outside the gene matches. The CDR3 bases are TGTGCCAGCAGCTTGGGGCCCGGGACAGGGGACGGAAACACCATATATTTT. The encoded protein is CASSLGPGTGDGNTIYF.

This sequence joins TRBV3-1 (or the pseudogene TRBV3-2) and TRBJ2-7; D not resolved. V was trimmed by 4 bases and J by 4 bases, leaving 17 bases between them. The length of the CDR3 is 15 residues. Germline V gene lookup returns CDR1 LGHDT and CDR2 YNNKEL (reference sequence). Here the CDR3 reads CASSLRSATPYEQYF. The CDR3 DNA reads TGTGCCAGCAGCCTCAGGTCAGCAACACCGTACGAGCAGTACTTC.

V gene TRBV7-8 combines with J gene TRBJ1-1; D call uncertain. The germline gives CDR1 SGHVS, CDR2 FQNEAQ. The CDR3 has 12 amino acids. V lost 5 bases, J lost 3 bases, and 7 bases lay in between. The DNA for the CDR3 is TGTGCCAGCAGCCCCGGTCACACTGAAGCTTTCTTT. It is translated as CASSPGHTEAFF. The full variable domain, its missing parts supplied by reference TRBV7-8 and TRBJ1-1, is GAGVSQSPRYKVAKRGQDVALRCDPISGHVSLFWYQQALGQGPEFLTYFQNEAQLDKSGLPSDRFFAERPEGSVSTLKIQRTQQEDSAVYLCASSPGHTEAFFGQGTRLTVV.

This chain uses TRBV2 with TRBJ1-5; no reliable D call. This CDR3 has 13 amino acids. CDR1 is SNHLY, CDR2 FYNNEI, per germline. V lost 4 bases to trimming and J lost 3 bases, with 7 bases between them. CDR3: CASSGQFNQPQHF. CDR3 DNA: TGTGCCAGCAGTGGGCAGTTCAATCAGCCCCAGCATTTT.

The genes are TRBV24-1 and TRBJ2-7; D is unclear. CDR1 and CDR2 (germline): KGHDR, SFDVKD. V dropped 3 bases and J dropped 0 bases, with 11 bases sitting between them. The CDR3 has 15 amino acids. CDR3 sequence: CATSDPKIPSYEQYF. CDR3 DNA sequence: TGTGCCACCAGTGATCCCAAGATTCCCTCCTACGAGCAGTACTTC.

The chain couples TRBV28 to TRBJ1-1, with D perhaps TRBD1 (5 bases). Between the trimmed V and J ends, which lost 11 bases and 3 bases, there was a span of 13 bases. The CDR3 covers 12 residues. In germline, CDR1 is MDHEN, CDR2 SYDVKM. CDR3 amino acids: CAVQDTDTEAFF. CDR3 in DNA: TGTGCCGTACAGGATACGGACACTGAAGCTTTCTTT.

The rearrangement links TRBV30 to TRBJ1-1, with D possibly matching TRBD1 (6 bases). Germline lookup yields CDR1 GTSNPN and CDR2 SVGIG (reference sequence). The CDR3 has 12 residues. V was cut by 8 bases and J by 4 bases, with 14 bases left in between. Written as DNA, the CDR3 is TGTGCCGGTAACAGGGAGGGCACTGAAGCTTTCTTT. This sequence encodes CAGNREGTEAFF.

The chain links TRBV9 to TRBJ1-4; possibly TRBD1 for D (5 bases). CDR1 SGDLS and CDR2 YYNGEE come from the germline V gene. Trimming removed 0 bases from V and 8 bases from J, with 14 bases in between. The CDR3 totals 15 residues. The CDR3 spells CASSVGAGSGEKLFF. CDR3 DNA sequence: TGTGCCAGCAGCGTAGGGGCAGGGTCTGGCGAAAAACTGTTTTTT.

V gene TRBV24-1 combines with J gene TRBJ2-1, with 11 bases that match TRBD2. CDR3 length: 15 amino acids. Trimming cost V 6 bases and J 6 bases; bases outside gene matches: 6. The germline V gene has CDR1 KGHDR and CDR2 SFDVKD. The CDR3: CATSYGTSGFNEQFF. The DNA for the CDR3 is TGTGCCACCAGTTACGGGACTAGCGGTTTCAATGAGCAGTTCTTC.